This TCR beta chain is drawn from a study of CD8 T cell repertoires and HIV-1 epitope variants. Study as a whole: T cells were stimulated with Twenty-five Gag and Nef peptides separately. The baseline condition was 1M T cells left uncultured.

Only in-frame clones appear in the TCRdb table, and some are missing; sequencing was by immunoSEQ multiplex PCR. The sample has about 95,000 clones, approximately 70% seen once. This CDR3 contains 15 residues. The germline V gene encodes CDR1 SGHTS and CDR2 YDEGEE. J was trimmed by 2 bases and V by 2 bases; bases with no gene match: 4. The chain recombines TRBV5-8 with TRBJ2-5; TRBD1 aligns across 9 bases. The specimen sequenced was uncultured baseline CD8+ T cells from peripheral blood mononuclear cells (PBMCs). The receptor's source is a male donor with HIV. CDR3 in amino acids: CASSFRGTGQETQYF. CDR3 sequence (DNA): TGTGCCAGCAGCTTCCGTGGGACAGGGCAAGAGACCCAGTACTTC.